The rows below give T cell receptor beta chains drawn from one sample of a study of PD-L1 blockade in urothelial cancer. Repertoires were generated with immunoSEQ multiplex PCR, while TCRdb's copy carries only in-frame clones and drops some. The data show more than 30,000 clones, 80% to 90% seen once. Specimen: PBMCs, collected around atezolizumab (anti-PD-L1) treatment. These receptor sequences come from an elderly man with urothelial cancer. Both conserved end residues are part of each CDR3. D genes are given only for firm matches. Clone size is stated in some rows and not others, as once, few, many or a class when expanded.

v_gene	abundance	d_gene	j_gene	CDR3aa	CDR3nt
TRBV19	-	TRBD1	TRBJ2-7	CASSKGQALYEQYF	TGTGCCAGTAGTAAAGGACAGGCCTTATACGAGCAGTACTTC
TRBV4-1	-	-	TRBJ2-3	CASSQAQYGTDTQYF	TGCGCCAGCAGCCAAGCCCAGTATGGCACAGATACGCAGTATTTT
TRBV4-2	-	-	TRBJ2-7	CASSQETQGQSEQYF	TGTGCCAGCAGCCAAGAGACACAGGGACAATCCGAGCAGTACTTC
TRBV19	few	TRBD2	TRBJ2-7	CASSMGTSGRRYEQYF	TGTGCCAGTAGTATGGGGACTAGCGGGAGAAGGTACGAGCAGTACTTC
TRBV2	-	-	TRBJ1-6	CASKGVSGNSPLHF	TGTGCCAGCAAAGGGGTCTCGGGCAATTCACCCCTCCACTTT
TRBV2	-	TRBD2	TRBJ2-3	CARTPGLAGTTDTQYF	TGTGCCAGGACCCCGGGACTAGCGGGAACTACAGATACGCAGTATTTT
TRBV12-5	-	TRBD2	TRBJ2-4	CASGSTGTRGEGKNIQYF	TGTGCTAGTGGCTCGACCGGGACTAGGGGTGAGGGCAAAAACATTCAGTACTTC
TRBV27	-	-	TRBJ1-2	CASSFDRGRGGYTF	TGTGCCAGCAGTTTTGACAGAGGAAGGGGAGGCTACACCTTC
TRBV29-1	-	TRBD2	TRBJ2-7	CSVGGRTSGRYEQYF	TGCAGCGTTGGCGGGAGGACTAGCGGGCGATACGAGCAGTACTTC
TRBV11-3	-	-	TRBJ2-5	CASSLGTDPQETQYF	TGTGCCAGCAGCTTAGGGACAGATCCCCAAGAGACCCAGTACTTC
TRBV6-5	-	TRBD1	TRBJ1-2	CASRRQKQGNGYTF	TGTGCCAGCAGACGACAAAAACAGGGGAATGGCTACACCTTC
TRBV18	-	TRBD2	TRBJ2-3	CASSPQLAAYTDTQYF	TGTGCCAGCTCACCACAACTAGCGGCTTACACAGATACGCAGTATTTT
TRBV29-1	-	TRBD2	TRBJ2-5	CSVVGLAGGKETQYF	TGCAGCGTTGTAGGGCTAGCGGGAGGAAAAGAGACCCAGTACTTC
TRBV19	-	-	TRBJ2-2	CASSWSGSNTGELFF	TGTGCCAGTAGTTGGAGCGGCTCGAACACCGGGGAGCTGTTTTTT
TRBV6-6	once	TRBD2	TRBJ2-3	CASMSSGNTDTQYF	TGTGCCAGCATGTCAAGCGGGAACACAGATACGCAGTATTTT
TRBV5-1	-	TRBD2	TRBJ2-7	CASSAGLADSYEQYF	TGCGCCAGCAGCGCAGGACTAGCGGATTCCTACGAGCAGTACTTC
TRBV2	-	-	TRBJ1-5	CASSEYSNSNQPQHF	TGTGCCAGCAGTGAATACTCTAACAGCAATCAGCCCCAGCATTTT
TRBV7-2	-	-	TRBJ2-3	CASSLTASSTDTQYF	TGTGCCAGCAGCTTAACTGCTTCTAGCACAGATACGCAGTATTTT
TRBV29-1	-	TRBD2	TRBJ2-7	CSVAPRLAGGLRSYEQYF	TGCAGCGTTGCACCTAGACTAGCGGGAGGGCTAAGGTCCTACGAGCAGTACTTC
TRBV2	-	-	TRBJ1-5	CASTQQLNSNQPQHF	TGTGCCAGCACCCAACAGCTTAATAGCAATCAGCCCCAGCATTTT
TRBV21-1	-	-	TRBJ1-3	CASSKSGAVNTIYF	TGTGCCAGCAGCAAATCAGGGGCTGTAAACACCATATATTTT
TRBV5-1	-	-	TRBJ2-2	CASRSGLLNTGELFF	TGCGCCAGCCGGTCCGGACTTTTGAACACCGGGGAGCTGTTTTTT
TRBV6-5	-	TRBD1	TRBJ2-7	CASSPDRGVAYEQYF	TGTGCCAGCAGCCCGGACAGGGGCGTCGCCTACGAGCAGTACTTC
TRBV6-6	-	-	TRBJ1-1	CASSSAVNTEAFF	TGTGCCAGCAGTTCAGCGGTGAACACTGAAGCTTTCTTT
TRBV19	-	-	TRBJ1-3	CASSWEYTIYF	TGTGCCAGCTCGTGGGAGTACACCATATATTTT
TRBV10-3	-	TRBD2	TRBJ2-3	CAISSVGTSGRASTDTQYF	TGTGCCATCAGTTCCGTCGGGACTAGCGGGAGGGCCAGCACAGATACGCAGTATTTT
TRBV5-1	-	TRBD2	TRBJ2-1	CASSLAASGGWNEQFF	TGCGCCAGCAGCTTGGCCGCGTCGGGAGGTTGGAATGAGCAGTTCTTC
TRBV9	-	-	TRBJ2-1	CASSAGIYNEQFF	TGTGCCAGCAGCGCCGGGATTTACAATGAGCAGTTCTTC
TRBV5-1	few	TRBD2	TRBJ2-2	CASSLGTSGGELFF	TGCGCCAGCAGCTTGGGGACTAGCGGAGGGGAGCTGTTTTTT
TRBV6-5	few	TRBD2	TRBJ2-2	CASRLTSGTGELFF	TGTGCCAGCAGGTTGACTAGCGGCACCGGGGAGCTGTTTTTT
TRBV5-1	-	-	TRBJ2-5	CASSEGSVETQYF	TGCGCCAGCAGCGAAGGGAGCGTAGAGACCCAGTACTTC
TRBV6-5	-	-	TRBJ1-5	CASRDSYNQPQHF	TGTGCCAGCAGGGACAGCTACAATCAGCCCCAGCATTTT